The next 32 T cell receptor beta chains were all read from a single sample in a study of cytomegalovirus exposure and HLA in healthy donors. The PCR ran on 60 Vbeta and 13 Jbeta primers. The table came from immunoSEQ multiplex PCR; TCRdb's copy has only in-frame clones and leaves some out. Here the sample spans about 160,000 clones, around 83% being singletons. The sequencing sample was made of PBMCs. The receptors shown here come from a man aged 45-65 years in good health and CMV-seropositive.

Worth noting for this clone: Within the sample, other DNA sequences also encode this same CDR3. V gene TRBV18 combines with J gene TRBJ1-1; possibly TRBD1 for D (5 bases). Germline lookup yields CDR1 KGHSH and CDR2 LQKENI. V lost 3 bases and J lost 3, with 8 bases in between. The CDR3 loop spans 13 amino acids. CDR3 sequence: CASSPRGDTEAFF. The CDR3 bases are TGTGCCAGCTCACCGCGGGGGGACACTGAAGCTTTCTTT.

This clone appeared a few times. The V gene is TRBV11-2, the J gene TRBJ2-1; D may be TRBD2 (6 bases). Trimming removed 4 bases at V and 7 bases at J, with 11 bases between. CDR3 length: 13 residues. The germline V gene has CDR1 SGHAT and CDR2 FQNNGV. DNA of the CDR3: TGTGCCAGCAGCTCCGGGACTCAGAATGAGCAGTTCTTC. Encoded protein: CASSSGTQNEQFF. The whole variable domain, remainder taken from reference TRBV11-2 and TRBJ2-1, is EAGVAQSPRYKIIEKRQSVAFWCNPISGHATLYWYQQILGQGPKLLIQFQNNGVVDDSQLPKDRFSAERLKGVDSTLKIQPAKLEDSAVYLCASSSGTQNEQFFGPGTRLTVL.

The J gene is TRBJ2-3, the V gene TRBV7-9, with D possibly matching TRBD1 (5 bases). CDR1 is SEHNR, CDR2 FQNEAQ, per germline (reference sequence). V was shortened by 3 bases and J by 0 bases, with 16 bases between the two germline ends. The CDR3 sequence is 17 residues long. CDR3 nucleotides: TGTGCCAGCAGCTTGGGGAAGGGGATTATAAGCACAGATACGCAGTATTTT. It is translated as CASSLGKGIISTDTQYF.

This clone has a single count. The J gene is TRBJ2-5, the V gene TRBV6-5; TRBD2 aligns across 7 bases. The CDR3 totals 14 residues. The germline V gene encodes CDR1 MNHEY and CDR2 SVGAGI. Trimming removed 0 bases from V and 5 bases from J; junction bases left unmatched: 3. Written as DNA, the CDR3 is TGTGCCAGCAGTTACTCGGGAGGGGTGGAGACCCAGTACTTC. Protein: CASSYSGGVETQYF.

V and J are TRBV9 and TRBJ2-1, with 15 nucleotides matching TRBD2. Trimming took 3 bases from V and 5 from J; bases not matched to a gene: 6. CDR3 length: 17 amino acids. Germline V gives CDR1 SGDLS, CDR2 YYNGEE. The CDR3 nucleotides are TGTGCCAGCAGCGGGGGACTAGCGGGAGGCGGGCACAATGAGCAGTTCTTC. Amino acid sequence: CASSGGLAGGGHNEQFF.

The chain uses TRBV5-1 and TRBJ2-1, with D perhaps matching TRBD2 (5 bases). CDR1 and CDR2 (germline): SGHRS, YFSETQ. V dropped 4 bases and J dropped 8 bases, with 25 bases sitting between them. This CDR3 contains 17 residues. CDR3 coding DNA: TGCGCCAGCAGCCTTCGGGGTGGGCCCCCCGGAGGAGATGAGCAGTTCTTC. As protein: CASSLRGGPPGGDEQFF.

Only a few counts were recorded for this clone. The CDR3 bases are TGTGCCAGTAGTCGAGGTTTTGATACGCAGTATTTT. Residues: CASSRGFDTQYF. The V call is TRBV19, the J call TRBJ2-3; no reliable D call. The CDR3 is 12 residues long. Per the germline V gene, CDR1 is LNHDA and CDR2 is SQIVND (reference sequence). Trimming pared 5 bases from V and 6 bases from J, leaving 9 bases between.

The genes are TRBV11-2 and TRBJ1-2; 8 bases map to TRBD1. The junction had 5 bases not matched to a gene; V was cut back by 5 bases and J by 3 bases. Germline V CDR1 and CDR2: SGHAT, FQNNGV. The CDR3 totals 14 residues. CDR3 coding DNA: TGTGCCAGCAGCGCCCGGACAGGGTACTATGGCTACACCTTC. Its protein is CASSARTGYYGYTF.

The rearrangement links TRBV9 to TRBJ1-1; D remains ambiguous. Trimming stripped 4 bases from V and 1 base from J, with 8 bases between. The length of the CDR3 is 13 residues. Germline V gene data show CDR1 as SGDLS and CDR2 as YYNGEE. CDR3 protein: CASSPLGNTEAFF. CDR3 DNA: TGTGCCAGCAGCCCACTCGGGAACACTGAAGCTTTCTTT.

There are a few counts of this clone. The rearrangement joins TRBV19 to TRBJ2-2; 9 nucleotides match TRBD1. The CDR3 has 14 amino acids. Germline values: CDR1 LNHDA, CDR2 SQIVND (reference sequence). V lost 7 bases and J lost 3; bases outside the gene matches: 3. Written as DNA, the CDR3 is TGTGCCAGTACGGGACAGGGCCACACCGGGGAGCTGTTTTTT. It translates to CASTGQGHTGELFF.

This clone was recorded only once. V usage is TRBV6-5 and J usage is TRBJ1-3; no clear D. V was shortened by 7 bases and J by 2 bases, with 15 bases between the two germline ends. Germline V gene sequence: CDR1 MNHEY, CDR2 SVGAGI. The CDR3 sequence is 15 residues long. CDR3 nucleotide sequence: TGTGCCAGCAAGTCCACCGGGGATGCTGGAAACACCATATATTTT. Protein sequence: CASKSTGDAGNTIYF.

The rearrangement joins TRBV11-3 to TRBJ2-1; weak D call: TRBD1 (6 bases). Germline V gene data show CDR1 as SGHNT and CDR2 as YENEEA. The CDR3 is 17 residues long. The germline V and J ends were trimmed by 0 bases and 5 bases, with 17 bases remaining between them. The CDR3 DNA reads as TGTGCCAGCAGCTTAGATATCGGCAGGGGAAGGAACAATGAGCAGTTCTTC. Translation: CASSLDIGRGRNNEQFF.

The rearrangement uses TRBV14 and TRBJ2-7, with unresolved D. The V gene lost 1 base and the J gene lost 6 bases, with 16 bases spanning the gap. CDR3 length: 15 amino acids. Germline V lookup: CDR1 SGHDN, CDR2 FVKESK. The CDR3 DNA reads TGTGCCAGCAGCCAAGGATCCCGTCTGCGAAGCGAGCAGTACGTC. It is translated as CASSQGSRLRSEQYV.

This chain connects TRBV30 to TRBJ2-3; 8 nucleotides match TRBD2. CDR1 and CDR2 from the germline V gene are GTSNPN and SVGIG (reference sequence). The CDR3 runs 14 residues. J lost 0 bases, V lost 4 bases, and 3 bases had no gene match. As DNA, the CDR3 is TGTGCCTGGAATAGCGGGGTCAGCACAGATACGCAGTATTTT. This translates into CAWNSGVSTDTQYF. Using reference TRBV30 and TRBJ2-3 for the parts outside the CDR3, the full variable domain is SQTIHQWPATLVQPVGSPLSLECTVEGTSNPNLYWYRQAAGRGLQLLFYSVGIGQISSEVPQNLSASRPQDRQFILSSKKLLLSDSGFYLCAWNSGVSTDTQYFGPGTRLTVL.

This clone has a single count. The V gene is TRBV29-1, the J gene TRBJ1-1; 7 bases are shared with TRBD1. The germline V gene encodes CDR1 SQVTM and CDR2 ANQGSEA. The CDR3 spans 14 residues. J gave up 2 bases and V 8 bases, and 11 bases lay outside the gene matches. This CDR3 reads CSIYDRESNTEAFF. CDR3 coding DNA: TGCAGCATTTATGACAGGGAATCCAACACTGAAGCTTTCTTT.

The V gene is TRBV4-1, the J gene TRBJ2-1; 9 bases match TRBD2. Per germline, CDR1 MGHRA and CDR2 YSYEKL. CDR3 size: 16 residues. With 1 base clipped from V and 7 bases from J, the junction kept 8 bases outside the gene matches. The CDR3 reads CASSQGRGGAENEQFF. CDR3 sequence (DNA): TGCGCCAGCAGCCAAGGGCGCGGGGGGGCGGAGAATGAGCAGTTCTTC.

The sample holds one count of this clone. A junction end diverges from the germline sequence, so it may reflect a read error. The chain carries TRBV10-3 and TRBJ2-5; D ambiguous. This CDR3 contains 13 residues. The germline V gene encodes CDR1 ENHRY and CDR2 SYGVKD. For the CDR3, the DNA is TGTGCCATCAGTGGCGGCCTTCAAGAGGCCCAGTACTTC. Amino acids: CAISGGLQEAQYF.

This rearrangement joins TRBV19 to TRBJ1-4; 9 bases align to TRBD1. Trimming at V came to 5 bases and at J to 3 bases, leaving 4 bases not matched to a gene. This CDR3 has 15 amino acids. The germline V gene encodes CDR1 LNHDA and CDR2 SQIVND (reference sequence). The CDR3 spells CASSPGQGPNEKLFF. For the CDR3, the DNA is TGTGCCAGTAGTCCAGGACAGGGGCCTAATGAAAAACTGTTTTTT.

This clone was recorded once. The chain is built from TRBV2 and TRBJ2-7; TRBD2 is a possible D gene (6 bases). This CDR3 region has 14 residues. With 6 bases removed from V and 2 bases from J, the gap between germline ends came to 14 bases. Germline lookup yields CDR1 SNHLY and CDR2 FYNNEI. The CDR3 here is CASRIEAGAYEQYV. Written as DNA, the CDR3 is TGTGCCAGCAGGATAGAAGCGGGTGCCTACGAGCAGTACGTC.

The CDR3 spells CASNEPGQGALSYNSPLHF. The CDR3 DNA sequence: TGTGCCAGCAACGAACCGGGACAGGGTGCCCTCTCCTATAATTCACCCCTCCACTTT. V gene TRBV2 combines with J gene TRBJ1-6; 9 bases line up with TRBD1. Germline V gives CDR1 SNHLY, CDR2 FYNNEI. The CDR3 is 19 amino acids. V dropped 7 bases and J dropped 0; count of bases not matched to a gene: 13. Drawing the rest from reference TRBV2 and TRBJ1-6, the complete variable domain is EPEVTQTPSHQVTQMGQEVILRCVPISNHLYFYWYRQILGQKVEFLVSFYNNEISEKSEIFDDQFSVERPDGSNFTLKIRSTKLEDSAMYFCASNEPGQGALSYNSPLHFGNGTRLTVT.

This chain joins TRBV19 and TRBJ2-6, with D maybe TRBD1 (6 bases). Germline-derived CDR1 and CDR2 are LNHDA and SQIVND (reference sequence). This CDR3 spans 14 amino acids. Trimming removed 9 bases from V and 2 bases from J, with 11 bases in between. The DNA for the CDR3 is TGTGCCAGCGACCCAGGGGCTGGGGCCAACGTCCTGACTTTC. The encoded protein is CASDPGAGANVLTF.

With respect to this clone: Within the sample, other DNA sequences also encode this same CDR3. The V gene is TRBV27, the J gene TRBJ2-1, with D perhaps matching TRBD2 (7 bases). The CDR3 is 12 residues long. The V and J ends lost 6 bases and 6 bases respectively, with 9 bases between them. Germline V gives CDR1 MNHEY, CDR2 SMNVEV (reference sequence). The CDR3 DNA is TGTGCCAGCAGGAGGGGGGGCAATGAGCAGTTCTTC. The encoded protein is CASRRGGNEQFF.

The V call is TRBV10-3, the J call TRBJ2-2; no clear D gene. Trimming stripped 5 bases from V and 7 bases from J, with 11 bases between. The CDR3 loop spans 13 amino acids. Germline CDR1 ENHRY, CDR2 SYGVKD. The CDR3: CAISLGGGGELFF. In DNA, the CDR3 is TGTGCCATCAGTCTAGGTGGTGGCGGGGAGCTGTTTTTT.

This clone was detected only once. The chain carries TRBV5-4 and TRBJ1-1, with 12 positions matching TRBD1. Germline CDR1 SGHNT, CDR2 YYREEE (reference sequence). The CDR3 is made up of 15 amino acids. The V segment lost 0 bases and the J segment 5 bases; nucleotides outside the gene matches: 2. For the CDR3, the DNA is TGTGCCAGCAGCTTGGGGGACAGGGGGCGAACTGAAGCTTTCTTT. Residues: CASSLGDRGRTEAFF.

This chain connects TRBV14 to TRBJ2-2, with 7 bases lining up with TRBD2. The germline CDR1 and CDR2 sequences are SGHDN and FVKESK. With V trimmed by 0 bases and J by 6 bases, 7 bases remained unmatched. The CDR3 runs 16 residues. As DNA, the CDR3 is TGTGCCAGCAGCCAAGATGGCGGGGGTACGGCCGGGGAGCTGTTTTTT. Translating it yields CASSQDGGGTAGELFF. The variable domain in full, with the rest retrieved from reference TRBV14 and TRBJ2-2, is EAGVTQFPSHSVIEKGQTVTLRCDPISGHDNLYWYRRVMGKEIKFLLHFVKESKQDESGMPNNRFLAERTGGTYSTLKVQPAELEDSGVYFCASSQDGGGTAGELFFGEGSRLTVL.

The CDR3 is CASSKVRSGANVLTF. Written as DNA, the CDR3 is TGTGCCAGCAGCAAAGTCCGCTCTGGGGCCAACGTCCTGACTTTC. V gene TRBV21-1 combines with J gene TRBJ2-6; the D call of TRBD2 is as the table states it, not checked on the DNA. TRBV21-1 is classified as a pseudogene. This CDR3 is 15 amino acids long.

To note about this clone: A read error may produce the germline difference seen at one junction end. The chain is built from TRBV7-2 and TRBJ2-1; possible D gene TRBD1, 8 bases. The germline V gene encodes CDR1 SGHTA and CDR2 FQGNSA. The CDR3 consists of 16 residues. The CDR3 DNA reads as TGTGCCAGCAGCGTCACAGGGGGGGGCTCCGACAATGAGCAGTTCTTC. This encodes CASSVTGGGSDNEQFF.

The gene calls are TRBV18 and TRBJ1-3; D is uncertain. The V and J ends lost 2 bases and 4 bases respectively, with 21 bases between them. This CDR3 is 18 amino acids long. Germline lookup yields CDR1 KGHSH and CDR2 LQKENI. The CDR3 sequence: CASSPFGPGGSWGNTIYF. In DNA form, the CDR3 reads TGTGCCAGCTCACCATTTGGGCCCGGAGGATCGTGGGGAAACACCATATATTTT.

The chain has TRBV5-1 and TRBJ2-3; 7 positions match TRBD1. After removal of 1 base from V and 6 bases from J, the junction contained 5 bases not matched to a gene. The CDR3 consists of 14 residues. CDR1 is SGHRS and CDR2 is YFSETQ in the germline V gene. CDR3 region: CASSLTGERDTQYF. CDR3 bases: TGCGCCAGCAGCTTGACAGGGGAGAGGGATACGCAGTATTTT.

In this sample, this clone turned up a few times. This chain joins TRBV4-1 and TRBJ1-1; no reliable D call. The V end lost 7 bases, the J end lost 2 bases, and 11 bases lay between the germline ends. Germline V gives CDR1 MGHRA, CDR2 YSYEKL. The length of the CDR3 is 13 residues. DNA of the CDR3: TGCGCCAGCACTTCCAGGTTTAACACTGAAGCTTTCTTT. This gives the protein CASTSRFNTEAFF.

This CDR3 is CASSSDREMMGTQYF. The CDR3 DNA is TGTGCCAGCAGTTCTGACAGGGAGATGATGGGGACCCAGTACTTC. This sequence joins TRBV7-9 and TRBJ2-5; 7 bases agree with TRBD1. The V gene end was trimmed by 6 bases and the J gene end by 7 bases; junction bases not matched to a gene: 14. The length of the CDR3 is 15 residues. Germline CDR1 reads SEHNR; CDR2 reads FQNEAQ (reference sequence).

Only a few counts were recorded for this clone. The V call is TRBV11-2, the J call TRBJ2-1; 7 positions match TRBD2. Per germline, CDR1 SGHAT and CDR2 FQNNGV. The CDR3 covers 14 residues. With V trimmed by 5 bases and J by 7 bases, 8 bases remained unmatched. CDR3 DNA: TGTGCCAGCAGCCCTAGCGGTGTGAGGAATGAGCAGTTCTTC. The encoded protein is CASSPSGVRNEQFF.